This entry is about one T cell receptor (beta chain). Antigen specificity is unknown. The data are from a study of shared clonotypes between healthy human individuals. Germline V gives CDR1 LNHNV, CDR2 YYDKDF (reference sequence). J lost 5 bases, V lost 5 bases, and 4 bases had no gene match. This CDR3 spans 13 amino acids. Repertoires were generated with immunoSEQ multiplex PCR, while TCRdb's copy carries only in-frame clones and drops some. The sample lists millions of clones; 80% to 95% were seen once. Whole-study findings and limits: Even with large depth, rarefaction showed that sorted-subset sequencing was incomplete. The study generally estimated greater richness for naive than memory subsets. Non-shared clonotypes had lower generation probabilities than clonotypes shared by all four sorted-subset donors.

The rearrangement links TRBV15 to TRBJ2-7, with 9 bases fitting TRBD1. This TCR derives from a man younger than 35 in good health. Some clones in this sample may be carry-over from other donors' samples. Sequencing used naive CD4+ T cells from PBMCs. The subset is: CD45RA+ positively selected. CDR3 sequence reads: CATSRDRDDEQYF. CDR3 DNA: TGTGCCACCAGCCGGGACAGGGATGACGAGCAGTACTTC.